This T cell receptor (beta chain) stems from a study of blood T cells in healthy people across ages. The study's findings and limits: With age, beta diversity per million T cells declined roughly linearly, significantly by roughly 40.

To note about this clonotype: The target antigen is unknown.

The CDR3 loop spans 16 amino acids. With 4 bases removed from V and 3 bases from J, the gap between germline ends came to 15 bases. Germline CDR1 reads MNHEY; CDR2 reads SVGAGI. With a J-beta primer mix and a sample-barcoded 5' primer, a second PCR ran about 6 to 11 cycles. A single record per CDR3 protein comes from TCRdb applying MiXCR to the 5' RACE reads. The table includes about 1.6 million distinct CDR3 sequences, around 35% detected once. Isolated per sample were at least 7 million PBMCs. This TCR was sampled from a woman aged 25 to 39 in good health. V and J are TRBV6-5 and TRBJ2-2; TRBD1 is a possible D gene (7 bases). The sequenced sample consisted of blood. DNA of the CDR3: TGTGCCAGCAGTTCTCTTAGCAGGGGGGACACCGGGGAGCTGTTTTTT. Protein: CASSSLSRGDTGELFF.